This T cell receptor (beta chain) was found in a study of regulatory T cells in long-lasting Graves disease. The time point: newly diagnosed GD, antithyroid drugs for less than 3 months. After RNA was extracted from PBMCs, the TCR library was made from it. Patients of an endocrinology department in Xi'an, China, were included. The germline V gene encodes CDR1 LGHDT and CDR2 YNNKEL (reference sequence). After removal of 4 bases from V and 1 base from J, the junction contained 7 bases not matched to a gene. This CDR3 is built from 16 residues. Building the TCR beta libraries relied on iRepertoire HTBI primers, and CDR3 regions underwent Arm-PCR. TCRdb itself ran the multiplex PCR reads through MiXCR, one entry per CDR3 protein. The data contain roughly 260,000 distinct CDR3 sequences, about 17% of them seen just once; the ten biggest clones take up 14%. This clonotype came up many times. The same sample was also studied in work on T cells in Graves' hyperthyroidism and ophthalmopathy.

The clonotype was recovered from a woman younger than 45 with Graves disease. The genes are TRBV3-1 and TRBJ2-3, with 8 bases aligning to TRBD2. The source material was peripheral blood mononuclear cells (PBMCs), sampled at new diagnosis, from a patient treated with antithyroid drugs. For the CDR3, the DNA is TGTGCCAGCAGCCCCAGTGAAGCGGGGGGCACAGATACGCAGTATTTT. This sequence encodes CASSPSEAGGTDTQYF.